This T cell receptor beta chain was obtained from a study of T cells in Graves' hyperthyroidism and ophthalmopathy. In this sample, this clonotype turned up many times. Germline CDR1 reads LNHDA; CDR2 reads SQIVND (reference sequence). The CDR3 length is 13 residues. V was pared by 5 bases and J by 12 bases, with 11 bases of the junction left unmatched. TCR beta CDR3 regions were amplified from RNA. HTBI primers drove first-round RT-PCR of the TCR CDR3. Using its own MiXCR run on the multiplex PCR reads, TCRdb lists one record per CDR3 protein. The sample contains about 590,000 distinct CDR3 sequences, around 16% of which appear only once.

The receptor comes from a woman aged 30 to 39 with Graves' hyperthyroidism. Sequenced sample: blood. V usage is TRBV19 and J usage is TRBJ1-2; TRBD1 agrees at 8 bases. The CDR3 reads CASSAATGVPNTF. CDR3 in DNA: TGTGCCAGTAGTGCCGCGACAGGGGTTCCCAACACCTTC.